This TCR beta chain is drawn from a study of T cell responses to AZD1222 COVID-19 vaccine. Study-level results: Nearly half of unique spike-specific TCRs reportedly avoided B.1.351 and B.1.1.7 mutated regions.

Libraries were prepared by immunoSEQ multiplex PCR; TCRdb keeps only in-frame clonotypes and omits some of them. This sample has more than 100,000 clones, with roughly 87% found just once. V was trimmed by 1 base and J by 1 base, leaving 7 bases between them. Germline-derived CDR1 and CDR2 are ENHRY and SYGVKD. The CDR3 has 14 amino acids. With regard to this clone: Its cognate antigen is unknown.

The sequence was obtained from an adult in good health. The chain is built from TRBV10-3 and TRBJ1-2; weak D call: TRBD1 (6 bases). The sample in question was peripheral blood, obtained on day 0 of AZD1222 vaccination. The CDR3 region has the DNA TGTGCCATCAGTGAGTACAGGGTTAACTATGGCTACACCTTC. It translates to CAISEYRVNYGYTF.